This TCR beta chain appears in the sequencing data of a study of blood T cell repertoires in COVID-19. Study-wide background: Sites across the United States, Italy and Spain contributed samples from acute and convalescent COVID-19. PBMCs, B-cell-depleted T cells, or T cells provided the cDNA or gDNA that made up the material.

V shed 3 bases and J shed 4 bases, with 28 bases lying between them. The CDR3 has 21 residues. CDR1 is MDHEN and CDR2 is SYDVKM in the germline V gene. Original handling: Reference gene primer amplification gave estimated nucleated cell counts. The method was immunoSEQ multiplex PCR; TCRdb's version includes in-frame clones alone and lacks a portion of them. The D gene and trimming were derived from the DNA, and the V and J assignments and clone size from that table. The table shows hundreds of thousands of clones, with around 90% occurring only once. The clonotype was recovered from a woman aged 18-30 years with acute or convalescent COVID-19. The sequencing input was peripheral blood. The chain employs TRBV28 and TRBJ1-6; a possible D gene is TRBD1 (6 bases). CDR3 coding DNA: TGTGCCAGCAGTTTCACCGCCCCAGGGGCTAGGCTTGGGGCTTATAATTCACCCCTCCACTTT. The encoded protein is CASSFTAPGARLGAYNSPLHF.